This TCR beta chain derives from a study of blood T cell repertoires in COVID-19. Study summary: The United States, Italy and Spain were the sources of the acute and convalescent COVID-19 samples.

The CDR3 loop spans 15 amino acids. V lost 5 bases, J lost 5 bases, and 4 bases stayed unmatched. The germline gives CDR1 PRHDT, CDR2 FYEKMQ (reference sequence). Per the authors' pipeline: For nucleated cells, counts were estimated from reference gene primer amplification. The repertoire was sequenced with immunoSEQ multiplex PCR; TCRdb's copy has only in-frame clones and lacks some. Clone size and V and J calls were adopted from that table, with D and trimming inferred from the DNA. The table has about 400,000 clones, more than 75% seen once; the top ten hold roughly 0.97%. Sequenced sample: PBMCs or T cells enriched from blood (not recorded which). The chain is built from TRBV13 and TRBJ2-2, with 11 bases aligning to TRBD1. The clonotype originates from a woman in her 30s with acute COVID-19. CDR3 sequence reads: CASSTRDRGTGELFF. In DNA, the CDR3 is TGTGCCAGCAGCACCCGGGACAGGGGGACCGGGGAGCTGTTTTTT.